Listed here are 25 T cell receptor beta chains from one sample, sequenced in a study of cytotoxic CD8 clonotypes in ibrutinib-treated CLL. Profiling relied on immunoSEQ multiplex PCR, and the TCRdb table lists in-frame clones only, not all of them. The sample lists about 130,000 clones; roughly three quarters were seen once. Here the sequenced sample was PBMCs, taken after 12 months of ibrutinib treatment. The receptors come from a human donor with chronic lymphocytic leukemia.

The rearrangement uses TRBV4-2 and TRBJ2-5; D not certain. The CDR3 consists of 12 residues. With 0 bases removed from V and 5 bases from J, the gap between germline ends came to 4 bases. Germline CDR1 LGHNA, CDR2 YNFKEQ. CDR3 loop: CASSQDPETQYF. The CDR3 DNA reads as TGTGCCAGCAGCCAAGACCCTGAGACCCAGTACTTC.

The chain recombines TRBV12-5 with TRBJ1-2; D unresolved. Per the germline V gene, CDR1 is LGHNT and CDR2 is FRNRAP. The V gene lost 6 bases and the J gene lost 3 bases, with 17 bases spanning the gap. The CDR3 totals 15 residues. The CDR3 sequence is CASGPAAAGDYGYTF. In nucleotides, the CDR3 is TGTGCTAGTGGCCCAGCGGCGGCAGGAGACTATGGCTACACCTTC.

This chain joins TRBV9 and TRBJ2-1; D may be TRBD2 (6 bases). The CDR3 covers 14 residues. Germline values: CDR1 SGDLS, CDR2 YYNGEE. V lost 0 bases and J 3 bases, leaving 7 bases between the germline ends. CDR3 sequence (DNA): TGTGCCAGCAGCGTAGGCGGGATCTACAATGAGCAGTTCTTC. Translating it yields CASSVGGIYNEQFF.

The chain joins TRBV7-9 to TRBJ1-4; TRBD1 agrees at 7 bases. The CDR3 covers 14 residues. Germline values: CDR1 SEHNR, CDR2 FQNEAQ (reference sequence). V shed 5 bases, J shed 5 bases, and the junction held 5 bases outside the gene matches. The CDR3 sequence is CASSLRGGNEKLFF. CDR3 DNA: TGTGCCAGCAGCCTCAGGGGGGGAAATGAAAAACTGTTTTTT. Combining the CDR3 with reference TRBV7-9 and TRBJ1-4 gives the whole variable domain DTGVSQNPRHKITKRGQNVTFRCDPISEHNRLYWYRQTLGQGPEFLTYFQNEAQLEKSRLLSDRFSAERPKGSFSTLEIQRTEQGDSAMYLCASSLRGGNEKLFFGSGTQLSVL.

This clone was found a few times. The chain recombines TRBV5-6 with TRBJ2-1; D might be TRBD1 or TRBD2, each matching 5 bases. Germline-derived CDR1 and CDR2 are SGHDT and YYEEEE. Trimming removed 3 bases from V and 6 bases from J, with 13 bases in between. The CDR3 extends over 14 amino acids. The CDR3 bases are TGTGCCAGCAGCTGGGGACCTTCGCTCAATGAGCAGTTCTTC. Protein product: CASSWGPSLNEQFF.

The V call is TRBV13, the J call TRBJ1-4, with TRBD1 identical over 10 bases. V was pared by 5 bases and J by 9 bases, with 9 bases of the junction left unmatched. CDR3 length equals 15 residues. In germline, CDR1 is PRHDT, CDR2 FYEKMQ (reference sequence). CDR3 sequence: CASSLGLGQGQKLFF. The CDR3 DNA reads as TGTGCCAGCAGCCTCGGCCTGGGACAGGGGCAAAAACTGTTTTTT.

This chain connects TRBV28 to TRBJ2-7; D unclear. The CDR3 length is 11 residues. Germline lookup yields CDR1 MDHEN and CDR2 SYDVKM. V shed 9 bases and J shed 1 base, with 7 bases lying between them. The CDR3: CASYSSYEQYF. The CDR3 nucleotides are TGTGCCAGTTATAGTTCCTACGAGCAGTACTTC. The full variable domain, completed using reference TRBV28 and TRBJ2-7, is DVKVTQSSRYLVKRTGEKVFLECVQDMDHENMFWYRQDPGLGLRLIYFSYDVKMKEKGDIPEGYSVSREKKERFSLILESASTNQTSMYLCASYSSYEQYFGPGTRLTVT.

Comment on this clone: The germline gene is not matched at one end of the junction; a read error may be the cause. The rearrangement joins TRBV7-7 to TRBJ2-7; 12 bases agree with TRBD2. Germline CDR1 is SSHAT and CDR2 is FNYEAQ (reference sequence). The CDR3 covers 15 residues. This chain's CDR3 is CASSLAGGPGYEQYF. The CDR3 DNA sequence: TGTGCCAGCAGCCTAGCGGGAGGGCCTGGGTACGAGCAGTACTTC.

The CDR3 loop reads CASSDSKYLLYYEQYF. The CDR3 DNA reads TGTGCCAGCAGTGACTCCAAATACCTGCTATACTACGAGCAGTACTTC. V gene TRBV25-1 combines with J gene TRBJ2-7; the D is unclear. There are 16 residues in the CDR3. The germline V and J ends were trimmed by 3 bases and 3 bases, with 18 bases remaining between them. Germline CDR1 is MGHDK and CDR2 is SYGVNS.

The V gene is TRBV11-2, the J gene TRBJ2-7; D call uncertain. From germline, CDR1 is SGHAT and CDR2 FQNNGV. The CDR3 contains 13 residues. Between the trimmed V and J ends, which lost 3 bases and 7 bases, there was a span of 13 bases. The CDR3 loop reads CASSFGALYEQYF. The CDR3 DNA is TGTGCCAGCAGCTTCGGCGCTCTGTATGAGCAGTACTTC.

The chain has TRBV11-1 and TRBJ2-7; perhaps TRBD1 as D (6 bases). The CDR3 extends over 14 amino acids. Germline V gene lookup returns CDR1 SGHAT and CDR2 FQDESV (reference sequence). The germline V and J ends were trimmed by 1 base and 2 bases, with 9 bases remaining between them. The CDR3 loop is CASSLGTGPYEQYF. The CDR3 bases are TGTGCCAGCAGCTTAGGCACAGGGCCCTACGAGCAGTACTTC.

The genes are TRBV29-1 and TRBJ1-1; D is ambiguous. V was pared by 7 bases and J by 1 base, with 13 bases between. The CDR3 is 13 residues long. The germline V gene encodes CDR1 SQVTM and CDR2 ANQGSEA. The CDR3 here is CSGGQDWNTEAFF. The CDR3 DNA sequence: TGCAGCGGTGGGCAAGATTGGAACACTGAAGCTTTCTTT. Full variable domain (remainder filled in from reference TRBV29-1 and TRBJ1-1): SAVISQKPSRDICQRGTSLTIQCQVDSQVTMMFWYRQQPGQSLTLIATANQGSEATYESGFVIDKFPISRPNLTFSTLTVSNMSPEDSSIYLCSGGQDWNTEAFFGQGTRLTVV.

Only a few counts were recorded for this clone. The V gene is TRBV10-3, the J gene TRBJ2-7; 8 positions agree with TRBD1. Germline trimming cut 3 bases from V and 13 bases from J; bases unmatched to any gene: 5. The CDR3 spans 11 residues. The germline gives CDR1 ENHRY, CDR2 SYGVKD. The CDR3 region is CAISETGQVYF. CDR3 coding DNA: TGTGCCATCAGTGAAACGGGACAGGTCTACTTC.

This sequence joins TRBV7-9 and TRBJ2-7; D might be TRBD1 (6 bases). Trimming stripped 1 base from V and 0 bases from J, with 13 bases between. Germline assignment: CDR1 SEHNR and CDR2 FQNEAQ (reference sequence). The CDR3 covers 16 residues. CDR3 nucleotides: TGTGCCAGCAGCTTAGTAGGGGGTAGAAGCTCCTACGAGCAGTACTTC. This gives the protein CASSLVGGRSSYEQYF.

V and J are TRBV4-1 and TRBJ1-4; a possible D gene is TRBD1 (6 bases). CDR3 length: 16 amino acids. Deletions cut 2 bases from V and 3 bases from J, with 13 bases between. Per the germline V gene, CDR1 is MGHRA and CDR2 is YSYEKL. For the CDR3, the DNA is TGCGCCAGCAGCCAACAAGAGACAGGATCTAATGAAAAACTGTTTTTT. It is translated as CASSQQETGSNEKLFF.

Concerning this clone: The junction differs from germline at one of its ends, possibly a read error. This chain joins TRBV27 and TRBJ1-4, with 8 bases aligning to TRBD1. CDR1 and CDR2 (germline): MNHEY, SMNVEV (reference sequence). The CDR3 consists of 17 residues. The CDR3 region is CASSLSGGVATNEKLFF. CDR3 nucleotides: TGTGCCAGCAGTCTATCAGGGGGCGTTGCAACTAATGAAAAACTGTTTTTT.

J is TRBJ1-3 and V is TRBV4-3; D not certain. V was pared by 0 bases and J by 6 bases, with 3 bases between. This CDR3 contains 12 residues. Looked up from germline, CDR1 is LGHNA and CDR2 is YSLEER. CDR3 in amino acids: CASSQEANTIYF. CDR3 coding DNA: TGCGCCAGCAGCCAAGAGGCAAACACCATATATTTT.

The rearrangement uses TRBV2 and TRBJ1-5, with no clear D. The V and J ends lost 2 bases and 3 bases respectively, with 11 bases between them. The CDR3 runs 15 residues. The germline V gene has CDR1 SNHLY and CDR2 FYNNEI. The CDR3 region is CASSEFGRLNQPQHF. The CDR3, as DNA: TGTGCCAGCAGTGAATTTGGCCGTCTCAATCAGCCCCAGCATTTT.

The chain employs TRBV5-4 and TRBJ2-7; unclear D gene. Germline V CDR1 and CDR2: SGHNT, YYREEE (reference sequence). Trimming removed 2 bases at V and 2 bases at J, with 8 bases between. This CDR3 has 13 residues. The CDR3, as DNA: TGTGCCAGCAGCTTTGTCGGAACCTACGAGCAGTACTTC. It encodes CASSFVGTYEQYF. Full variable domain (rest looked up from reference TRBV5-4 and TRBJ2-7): ETGVTQSPTHLIKTRGQQVTLRCSSQSGHNTVSWYQQALGQGPQFIFQYYREEENGRGNFPPRFSGLQFPNYSSELNVNALELDDSALYLCASSFVGTYEQYFGPGTRLTVT.

Here the CDR3 reads CASVLDRTLSAGYTF. For the CDR3, the DNA is TGTGCCAGTGTTCTGGACAGAACCTTGAGTGCTGGCTACACCTTC. V usage is TRBV28 and J usage is TRBJ1-2, with D possibly being TRBD1 (6 bases). The V end was cut by 9 bases, the J end by 7 bases, with 24 bases between. Germline V CDR1 and CDR2: MDHEN, SYDVKM. There are 15 residues in the CDR3.

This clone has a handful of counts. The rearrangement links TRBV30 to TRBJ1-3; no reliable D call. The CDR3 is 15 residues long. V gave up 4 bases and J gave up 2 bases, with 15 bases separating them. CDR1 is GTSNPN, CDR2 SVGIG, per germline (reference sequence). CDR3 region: CAWNPISGPGNTIYF. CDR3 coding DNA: TGTGCCTGGAACCCAATATCGGGCCCTGGAAACACCATATATTTT.

This CDR3 reads CASSRPVASTEAFF. As DNA, the CDR3 is TGTGCCAGCAGCCGCCCAGTAGCGAGCACTGAAGCTTTCTTT. The chain carries TRBV7-8 and TRBJ1-1; no clear D gene. Per the germline V gene, CDR1 is SGHVS and CDR2 is FQNEAQ. CDR3 length equals 14 residues. V was trimmed by 5 bases and J by 4 bases, leaving 14 bases between them.

The CDR3 reads CASSHLLTGGIAEQYF. In DNA form, the CDR3 reads TGCGCCAGCAGCCACCTATTAACAGGGGGAATCGCCGAGCAGTACTTC. The rearrangement links TRBV4-3 to TRBJ2-7, with 8 bases that match TRBD1. Germline V lookup: CDR1 LGHNA, CDR2 YSLEER. The CDR3 sequence is 16 residues long. The ends lost 3 bases at V and 6 bases at J; junction bases unmatched: 13.

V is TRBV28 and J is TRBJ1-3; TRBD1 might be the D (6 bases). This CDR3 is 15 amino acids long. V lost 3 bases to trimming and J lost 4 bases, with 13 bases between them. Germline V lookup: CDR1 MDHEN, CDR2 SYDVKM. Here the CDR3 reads CASSLRGAQGNTIYF. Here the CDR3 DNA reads TGTGCCAGCAGTTTGCGGGGGGCGCAAGGAAACACCATATATTTT.

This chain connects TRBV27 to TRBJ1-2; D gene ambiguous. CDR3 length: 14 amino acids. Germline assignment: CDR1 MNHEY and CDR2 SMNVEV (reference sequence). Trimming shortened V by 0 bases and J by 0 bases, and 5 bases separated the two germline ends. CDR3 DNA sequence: TGTGCCAGCAGTTTATCTTACGCTAACTATGGCTACACCTTC. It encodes CASSLSYANYGYTF.